The sequence of this TCR beta chain was determined in a study of cytomegalovirus exposure and HLA in healthy donors. Trimming left V 0 bases short and J 2 bases short, with 9 bases between. The germline gives CDR1 SGHNT, CDR2 YYREEE (reference sequence). The CDR3 length is 15 residues. Both 60 Vbeta primers and 13 Jbeta primers went into the PCR. The repertoire was sequenced with immunoSEQ multiplex PCR; TCRdb's copy has only in-frame clones and lacks some. The sample holds 150,000 to 200,000 clones, 77% seen once. The source of this sequence is a woman in her thirties in good health and CMV-seropositive. This rearrangement joins TRBV5-4 to TRBJ1-5; tentative D call: TRBD1 (5 bases). Sequences were obtained from PBMCs. The CDR3 reads CASSLDGGGNQPQHF. As DNA, the CDR3 is TGTGCCAGCAGCTTGGATGGAGGGGGCAATCAGCCCCAGCATTTT.